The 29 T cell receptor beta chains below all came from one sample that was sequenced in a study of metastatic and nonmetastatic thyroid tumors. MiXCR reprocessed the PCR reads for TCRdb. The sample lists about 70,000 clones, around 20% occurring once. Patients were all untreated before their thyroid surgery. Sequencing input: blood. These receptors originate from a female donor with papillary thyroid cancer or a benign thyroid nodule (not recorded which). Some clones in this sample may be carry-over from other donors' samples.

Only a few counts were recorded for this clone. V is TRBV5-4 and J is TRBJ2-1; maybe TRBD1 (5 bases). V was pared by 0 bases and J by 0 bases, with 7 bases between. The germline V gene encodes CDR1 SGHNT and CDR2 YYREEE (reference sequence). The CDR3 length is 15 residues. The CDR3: CASSLGQGSYNEQFF. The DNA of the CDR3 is TGTGCCAGCAGCTTGGGGCAGGGCTCCTACAATGAGCAGTTCTTC.

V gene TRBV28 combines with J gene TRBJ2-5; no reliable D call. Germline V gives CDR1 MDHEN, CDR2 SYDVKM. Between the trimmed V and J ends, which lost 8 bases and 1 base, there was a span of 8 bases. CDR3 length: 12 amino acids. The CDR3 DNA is TGTGCCAGCGGCGATAGCCAAGAGACCCAGTACTTC. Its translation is CASGDSQETQYF.

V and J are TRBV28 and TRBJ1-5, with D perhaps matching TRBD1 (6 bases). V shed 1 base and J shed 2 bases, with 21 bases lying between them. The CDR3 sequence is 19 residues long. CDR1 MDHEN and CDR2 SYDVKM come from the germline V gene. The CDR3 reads CASSLYYRERFGRNQPQHF. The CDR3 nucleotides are TGTGCCAGCAGTTTATATTACAGGGAGAGGTTCGGTCGCAATCAGCCCCAGCATTTT.

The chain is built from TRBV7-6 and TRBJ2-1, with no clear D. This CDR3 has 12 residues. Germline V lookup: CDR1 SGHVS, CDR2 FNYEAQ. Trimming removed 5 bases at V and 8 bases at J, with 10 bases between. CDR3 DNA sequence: TGTGCCAGCAGCCTGAGTGGGGATGAGCAGTTCTTC. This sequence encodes CASSLSGDEQFF.

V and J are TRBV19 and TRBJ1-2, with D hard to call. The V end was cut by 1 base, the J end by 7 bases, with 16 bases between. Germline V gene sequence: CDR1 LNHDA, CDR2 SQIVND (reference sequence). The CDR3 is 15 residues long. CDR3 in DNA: TGTGCCAGTAGTATAGGAAGCCCTACCGTTCGTGGCTACACCTTC. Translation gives CASSIGSPTVRGYTF. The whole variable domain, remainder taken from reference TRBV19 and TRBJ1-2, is DGGITQSPKYLFRKEGQNVTLSCEQNLNHDAMYWYRQDPGQGLRLIYYSQIVNDFQKGDIAEGYSVSREKKESFPLTVTSAQKNPTAFYLCASSIGSPTVRGYTFGSGTRLTVV.

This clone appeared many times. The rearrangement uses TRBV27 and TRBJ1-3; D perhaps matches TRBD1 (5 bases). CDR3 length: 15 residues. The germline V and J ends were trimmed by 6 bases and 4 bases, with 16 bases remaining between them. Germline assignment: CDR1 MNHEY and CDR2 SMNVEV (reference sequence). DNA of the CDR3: TGTGCCAGCAGCCCCGCAGGGAGGGCAGGAAACACCATATATTTT. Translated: CASSPAGRAGNTIYF.

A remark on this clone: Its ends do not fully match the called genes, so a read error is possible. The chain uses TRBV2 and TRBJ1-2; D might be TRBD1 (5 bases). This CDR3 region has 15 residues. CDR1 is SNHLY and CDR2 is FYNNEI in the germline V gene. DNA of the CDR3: TGTGTCAGCAGTGAAGCGAGGGGTTCCCCCTATGGCTACAACTTC. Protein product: CVSSEARGSPYGYNF.

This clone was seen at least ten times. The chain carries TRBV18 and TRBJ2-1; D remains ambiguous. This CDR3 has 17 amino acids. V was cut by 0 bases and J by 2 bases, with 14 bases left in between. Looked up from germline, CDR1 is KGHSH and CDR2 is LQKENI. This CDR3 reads CASSPPNPESPYNEQFF. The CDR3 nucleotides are TGTGCCAGCTCACCACCGAACCCGGAGTCGCCCTACAATGAGCAGTTCTTC.

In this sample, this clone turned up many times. CDR3 sequence: CASTVRTDGTQYF. The CDR3 DNA sequence: TGTGCCAGCACCGTGAGAACGGATGGGACCCAGTACTTC. This rearrangement joins TRBV6-1 to TRBJ2-5, with unresolved D. Looked up from germline, CDR1 is MNHNS and CDR2 is SASEGT. Trimming removed 7 bases from V and 7 bases from J, with 16 bases in between. CDR3 length: 13 amino acids.

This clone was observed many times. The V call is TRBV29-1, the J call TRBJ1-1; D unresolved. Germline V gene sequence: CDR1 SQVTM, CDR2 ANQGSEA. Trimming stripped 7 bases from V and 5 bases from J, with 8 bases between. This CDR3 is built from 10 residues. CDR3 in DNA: TGCAGCGCCCTGGGGACTGAAGCTTTCTTT. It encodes CSALGTEAFF.

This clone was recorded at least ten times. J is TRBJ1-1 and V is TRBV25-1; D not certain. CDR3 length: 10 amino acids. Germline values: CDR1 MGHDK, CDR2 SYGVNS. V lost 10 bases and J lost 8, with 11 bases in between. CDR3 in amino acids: CATINGEAFF. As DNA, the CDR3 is TGTGCCACCATTAATGGCGAAGCTTTCTTT.

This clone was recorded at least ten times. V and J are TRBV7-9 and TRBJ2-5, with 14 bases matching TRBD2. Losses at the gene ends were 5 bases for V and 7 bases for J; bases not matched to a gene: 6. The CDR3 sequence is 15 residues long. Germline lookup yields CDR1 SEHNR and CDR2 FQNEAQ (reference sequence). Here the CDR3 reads CASSPGTSGSGTQYF. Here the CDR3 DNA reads TGTGCCAGCAGCCCAGGGACTAGCGGGAGTGGGACCCAGTACTTC.

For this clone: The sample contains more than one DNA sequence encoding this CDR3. The CDR3 region has the DNA TGTGCCAGCAGCGTTCCGAAGACGGGGGAGAGAAGCAATGAGCAGTTCTTC. Translation gives CASSVPKTGERSNEQFF. The chain links TRBV9 to TRBJ2-1; D may be TRBD2 (6 bases). CDR3 length: 17 amino acids. The ends were cut back, 2 bases at V and 6 bases at J, with 21 bases in the middle. CDR1 SGDLS and CDR2 YYNGEE come from the germline V gene. The full variable domain, completed using reference TRBV9 and TRBJ2-1, is DSGVTQTPKHLITATGQRVTLRCSPRSGDLSVYWYQQSLDQGLQFLIQYYNGEERAKGNILERFSAQQFPDLHSELNLSSLELGDSALYFCASSVPKTGERSNEQFFGPGTRLTVL.

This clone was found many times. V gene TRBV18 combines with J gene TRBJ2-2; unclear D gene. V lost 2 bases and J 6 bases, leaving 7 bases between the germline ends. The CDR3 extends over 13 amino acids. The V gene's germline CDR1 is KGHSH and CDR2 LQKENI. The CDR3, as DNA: TGTGCCAGCTCACCAACGCAGTCCGGGGAGCTGTTTTTT. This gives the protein CASSPTQSGELFF.

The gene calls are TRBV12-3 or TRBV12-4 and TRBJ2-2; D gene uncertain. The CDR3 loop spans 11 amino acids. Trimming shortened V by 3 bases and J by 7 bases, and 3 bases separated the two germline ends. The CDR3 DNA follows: TGTGCCAGCAGTTTCGTCGGGGAGCTGTTTTTT. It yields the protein CASSFVGELFF.

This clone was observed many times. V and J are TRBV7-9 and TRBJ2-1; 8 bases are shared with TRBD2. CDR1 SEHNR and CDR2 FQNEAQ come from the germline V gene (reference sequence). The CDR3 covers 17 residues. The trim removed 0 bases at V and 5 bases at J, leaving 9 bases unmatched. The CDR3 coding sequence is TGTGCCAGCAGCTTAGCCGGCGGGGGGAGGTACAACAATGAGCAGTTCTTC. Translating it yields CASSLAGGGRYNNEQFF.

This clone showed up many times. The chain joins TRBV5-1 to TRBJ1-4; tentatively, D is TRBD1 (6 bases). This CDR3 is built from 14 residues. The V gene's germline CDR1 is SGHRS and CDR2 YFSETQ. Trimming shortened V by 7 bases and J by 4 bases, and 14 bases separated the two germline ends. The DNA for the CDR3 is TGCGCCAGCCGCGAGGGGGAGGGTAATGAAAAACTGTTTTTT. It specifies CASREGEGNEKLFF.

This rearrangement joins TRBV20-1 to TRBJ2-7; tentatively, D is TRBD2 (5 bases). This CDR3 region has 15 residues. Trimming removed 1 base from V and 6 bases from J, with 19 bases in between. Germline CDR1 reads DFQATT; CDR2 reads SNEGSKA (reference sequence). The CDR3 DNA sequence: TGCAGTGCTAGAGTTGTCAACGGGAACCGAGGCGAGCAGTACGTC. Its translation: CSARVVNGNRGEQYV.

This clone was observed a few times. The CDR3 reads CASSIQGQDYGYTF. The CDR3 DNA is TGTGCCAGTAGTATCCAGGGCCAGGACTATGGCTACACCTTC. This rearrangement joins TRBV19 to TRBJ1-2; D might be TRBD1 (5 bases). Germline V gene data show CDR1 as LNHDA and CDR2 as SQIVND (reference sequence). CDR3 length equals 14 residues. The V and J ends lost 3 bases and 3 bases respectively, with 11 bases between them.

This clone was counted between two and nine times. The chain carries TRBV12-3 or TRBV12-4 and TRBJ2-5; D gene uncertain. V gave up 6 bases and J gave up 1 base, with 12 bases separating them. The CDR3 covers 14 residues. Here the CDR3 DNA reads TGTGCCAGCAGACACGGAGCGACCCAAGAGACCCAGTACTTC. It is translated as CASRHGATQETQYF.

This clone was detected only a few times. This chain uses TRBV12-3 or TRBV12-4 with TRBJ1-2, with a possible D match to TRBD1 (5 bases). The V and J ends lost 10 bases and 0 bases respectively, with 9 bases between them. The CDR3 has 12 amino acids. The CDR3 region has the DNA TGTGCCACCGGACACCCTAACTATGGCTACACCTTC. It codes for CATGHPNYGYTF.

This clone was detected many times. CDR3 loop: CASSDTRNGANYGYTF. The CDR3 DNA follows: TGTGCCAGCAGTGACACTAGAAACGGGGCGAACTATGGCTACACCTTC. The chain couples TRBV6-4 to TRBJ1-2; D is perhaps TRBD1 (5 bases). Germline loops: CDR1 MRHNA, CDR2 SNTAGT. The CDR3 has 16 residues. Trimming removed 2 bases from V and 2 bases from J, with 15 bases in between.

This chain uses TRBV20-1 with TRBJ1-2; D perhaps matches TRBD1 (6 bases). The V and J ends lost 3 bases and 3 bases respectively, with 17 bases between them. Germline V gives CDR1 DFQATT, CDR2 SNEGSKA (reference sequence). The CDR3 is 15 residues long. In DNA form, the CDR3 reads TGCAGTGCTAGTAGCCCCGGGGGGGCCGACTATGGCTACACCTTC. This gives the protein CSASSPGGADYGYTF.

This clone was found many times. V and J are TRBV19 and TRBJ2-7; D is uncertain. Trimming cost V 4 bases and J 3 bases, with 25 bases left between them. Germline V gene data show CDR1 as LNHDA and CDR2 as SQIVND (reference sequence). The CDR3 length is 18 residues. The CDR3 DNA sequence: TGTGCCAGTAGTACGGCCGGGTACTCCCACCAAGGTCTCTACGAGCAGTACTTC. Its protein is CASSTAGYSHQGLYEQYF.

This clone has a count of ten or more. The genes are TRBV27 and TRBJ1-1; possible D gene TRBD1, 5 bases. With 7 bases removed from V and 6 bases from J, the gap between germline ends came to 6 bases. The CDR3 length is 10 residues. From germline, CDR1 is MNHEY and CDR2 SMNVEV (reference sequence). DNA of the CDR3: TGTGCCAGCATGGGGGCTGAAGCTTTCTTT. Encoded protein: CASMGAEAFF.

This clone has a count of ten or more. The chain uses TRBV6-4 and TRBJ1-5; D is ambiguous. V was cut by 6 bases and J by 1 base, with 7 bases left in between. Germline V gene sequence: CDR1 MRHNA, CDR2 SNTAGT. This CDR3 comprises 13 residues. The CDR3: CASSRESNQPQHF. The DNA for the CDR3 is TGTGCCAGCAGCCGGGAAAGCAATCAGCCCCAGCATTTT.

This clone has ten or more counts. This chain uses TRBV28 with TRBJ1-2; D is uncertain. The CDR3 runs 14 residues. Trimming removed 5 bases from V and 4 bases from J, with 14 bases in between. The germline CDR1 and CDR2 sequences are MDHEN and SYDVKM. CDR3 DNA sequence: TGTGCCAGCAGTGCCCTGGACGGTGGCTATGGCTACACCTTC. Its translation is CASSALDGGYGYTF.

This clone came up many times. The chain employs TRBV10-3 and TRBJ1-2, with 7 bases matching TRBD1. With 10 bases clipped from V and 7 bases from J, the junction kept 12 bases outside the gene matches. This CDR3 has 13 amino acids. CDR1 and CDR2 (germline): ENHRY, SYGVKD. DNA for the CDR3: TGTGCCACGTGGGACAGCTCAGTGGGTGGCTACACCTTC. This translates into CATWDSSVGGYTF.

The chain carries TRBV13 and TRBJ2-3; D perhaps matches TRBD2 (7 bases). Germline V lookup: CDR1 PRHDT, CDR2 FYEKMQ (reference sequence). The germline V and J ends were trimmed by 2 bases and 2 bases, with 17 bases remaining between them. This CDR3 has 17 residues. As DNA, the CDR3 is TGTGCCAGCAGCTTAAGTGGAGTCGGGGGGCACACAGATACGCAGTATTTT. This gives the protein CASSLSGVGGHTDTQYF.